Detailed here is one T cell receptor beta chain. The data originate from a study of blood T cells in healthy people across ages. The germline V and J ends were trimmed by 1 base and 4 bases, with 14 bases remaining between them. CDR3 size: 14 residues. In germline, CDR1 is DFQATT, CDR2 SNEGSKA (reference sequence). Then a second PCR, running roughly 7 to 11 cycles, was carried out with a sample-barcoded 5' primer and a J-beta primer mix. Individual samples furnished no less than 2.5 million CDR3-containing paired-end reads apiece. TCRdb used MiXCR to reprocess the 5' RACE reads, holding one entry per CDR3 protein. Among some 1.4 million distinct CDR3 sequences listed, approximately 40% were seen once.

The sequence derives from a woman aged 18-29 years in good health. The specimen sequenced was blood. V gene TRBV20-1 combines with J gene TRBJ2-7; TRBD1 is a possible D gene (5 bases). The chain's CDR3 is CSARVPGNLYEQYF. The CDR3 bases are TGCAGTGCTAGAGTCCCAGGGAACTTATACGAGCAGTACTTC.